A single TCR beta chain is shown here with its context. Its antigen is not identified. This specimen belongs to a study of identical twins. Whole-study findings and limits: Reduced insertions were recorded for abundant cord blood beta clonotypes, with no such pattern in memory repertoires. Findings depended on cross-sectional statistics rather than tracking the same donors. Twins shared out-of-frame alpha sequences with excess low generation probability.

The CDR3 spans 13 residues. V was cut by 4 bases and J by 1 base, with 7 bases left in between. Germline V gene lookup returns CDR1 SGHTA and CDR2 FQGNSA. TCRdb re-derived calls from the 5' RACE reads in MiXCR, one entry per CDR3 protein. This sample has about 450,000 distinct CDR3 sequences, with approximately 18% found just once. The V and J genes are TRBV7-2 and TRBJ1-2, with D uncertain. The sequence came from a man in his fifties in good health. The sample consisted of naive T cells sorted from blood. The CDR3 loop reads CASSSSDNYGYTF. DNA for the CDR3: TGTGCCAGCAGCTCCTCCGATAACTATGGCTACACCTTC.